This TCR beta chain appears in the sequencing data of a study of T cells after yellow fever vaccination. Study at large: The authors prepared low-cell-number fractions using SMART-Seq v4 Ultra Low Input.

Findings of the study overall: Primary-vaccination clones mostly resurfaced post-booster (nearly 97% CD4, 75% to 90% CD8). Faster peaking, at day 5 versus 15, marked a secondary response that was weaker.

This clonotype occurred many times. The target antigen is unknown. The authors made TCR cDNA by 5'RACE template switching, adding a universal primer site and UMIs. Using its own MiXCR run on the 5' RACE reads, TCRdb lists one record per CDR3 protein. Among about 170,000 distinct CDR3 sequences listed, approximately 9.9% were seen once. Germline lookup yields CDR1 SGHNT and CDR2 YYREEE (reference sequence). Trimming took 3 bases from V and 5 from J, leaving 11 bases between them. The CDR3 has 14 residues. This specimen consisted of CD8+ T cells sorted from PBMCs, obtained 15 days after the yellow fever booster vaccination. This chain uses TRBV5-4 with TRBJ1-4, with D perhaps matching TRBD1 (6 bases). The source is a man between 18 and 29 years old who received the YFV17D yellow fever vaccine. The CDR3 DNA reads TGTGCCAGCAGCTATGGACAGCTGAATGAAAAACTGTTTTTT. Translating it yields CASSYGQLNEKLFF.